This T cell receptor (beta chain) was obtained from a study of T-cell memory formation after mild COVID-19. Study information: TCR clusters showed largely donor specificity.

This clonotype was seen a handful of times. TCRdb reprocessed the 5' RACE reads with MiXCR, giving one entry per CDR3 protein. The sample has 250,000 to 300,000 distinct CDR3 sequences, 15% to 20% seen once. CDR1 and CDR2 (germline): LGHDT, YNNKEL (reference sequence). The V end was cut by 1 base, the J end by 1 base, with 7 bases between. CDR3 length equals 14 residues. This clonotype originated in a young man who had mild COVID-19 (a few samples of this study predate the infection). Cell type and time point are not known. The chain couples TRBV3-1 to TRBJ2-5, with no clear D. The sample consisted of PBMCs or a T cell subset sorted from them (not recorded which). The CDR3 sequence: CASSQGPSQETQYF. The DNA for the CDR3 is TGTGCCAGCAGCCAAGGTCCTAGCCAAGAGACCCAGTACTTC.